This TCR beta chain derives from a study of patients and donors after allogeneic stem cell transplantation. TCRdb used MiXCR to reprocess the RT-PCR reads, holding one entry per CDR3 protein. Among approximately 200,000 distinct CDR3 sequences, 35% to 45% were seen once, and the ten largest hold roughly 10%. CDR3 size: 15 residues. V was clipped by 1 base and J by 6 bases, with 14 bases between them. CDR1 is SGHTA, CDR2 FQGNSA, per germline. This clonotype was sampled from a human donor who was either an allogeneic HSCT recipient or a stem cell or donor lymphocyte infusion donor (not recorded which). It is not recorded whose cells these are; they may come from a transplant donor. This chain uses TRBV7-2 with TRBJ2-3, with D hard to call. The sequencing sample was made of blood, either unsorted or a sorted T cell fraction (not recorded which). In DNA form, the CDR3 reads TGTGCCAGCAGCTTAGTGTCGGCTGGACCGGATACGCAGTATTTT. It codes for CASSLVSAGPDTQYF. Drawing the rest from reference TRBV7-2 and TRBJ2-3, the complete variable domain is GAGVSQSPSNKVTEKGKDVELRCDPISGHTALYWYRQSLGQGLEFLIYFQGNSAPDKSGLPSDRFSAERTGGSVSTLTIQRTQQEDSAVYLCASSLVSAGPDTQYFGPGTRLTVL.